This T cell receptor beta chain appears in the sequencing data of a study of shared clonotypes between healthy human individuals (dated by TCRdb to about 2020). In the study overall: The cohort comprised a couple of women and a few men aged 18 to 49 years. For each donor, CD4 naive and CD4 memory were each given three plates, CD8 naive was given two plates, and CD8 memory was given one plate. To estimate repertoire size and how much clonotypes are shared between individuals, the study performed deep sequencing of blood TCR repertoires from roughly five healthy adults. To increase sequencing depth and limit assay-specific biases, TCR repertoire library preparation and sequencing were carried out by different laboratories using diverse techniques. Between about 0.8 and 9 billion PBMCs per donor were obtained by leukapheresis.

Donors were healthy HIV-negative adults with no recently reported acute infections or vaccinations. Every donor was a Caucasian adult residing in Nashville, Tennessee, USA. CD4+ T cells were enriched through magnetic negative selection, after which naive cells were positively selected on CD45RA and the remaining negative fraction served as the memory subset. Blood was collected by leukapheresis, and PBMCs were isolated by Ficoll-Histopaque density gradient centrifugation and then cryopreserved in liquid nitrogen vapor phase. Analytical flow cytometry was used to check the purity and quantity of each magnetically sorted T cell population. Genomic DNA was isolated from each sorted fraction and quantified by UV absorbance on a Nanodrop 2000c. Overall study outcomes, separate from this receptor: Because the study included a small number of donors, the genetic and exposure-history diversity represented was limited. Based on pairwise subsampling, the degree of clonotype sharing among donors was expected to be affected by sequencing depth. Sampling was restricted to blood, and TCR repertoires in tissues likely differ from the TCR repertoires found in blood. Approximately 4.8% of naive CD4, 3% to 3.5% of naive CD8, 2.3% of memory CD4, and over 0.35% of memory CD8 clonotypes were shared across several donors. Larger estimated clonotype richness was generally found for naive subsets than for memory subsets. Higher generation probabilities were observed for clonotypes shared by all four sorted-subset donors than for non-shared clonotypes. Rarefaction of sorted-subset datasets indicated incomplete sequencing despite the large sequencing depth.

A few counts support this clone. Its antigen is still unknown. It has no much larger one-base neighbor in the sample; base qualities were not kept. Using the deep immunoSEQ assay, TCR CDR3 regions were amplified from genomic DNA by multiplex PCR. Extracted genomic DNA from each cell subset was spread evenly across all wells of several immunoSEQ 96-well plates, with each plate serving as a replicate. Each replicate PCR for sorted subsets received 150 to 250 ng genomic DNA, equal to tens of thousands of T cell genomes. Purified libraries were measured with a Qubit 3.0 fluorometer, size-checked on a Bioanalyzer 2100, and measured again with the KAPA Library Quantification kit. Every immunoSEQ 96-well plate was sequenced on a dedicated single-read 150-cycle Illumina NextSeq 550 flow cell. Per the authors' processing: Because the immunoSEQ output held only junctional sequences and lacked quality scores, the filtering could not match the filtering applied to full-length reads. To assign V/J genes and CDR3, sequences were annotated against IMGT germline references using PyIR, a Python wrapper for IgBLAST v1.9. Reads were removed for weak V/J assignments (E-value above 1e-6), missing CDR3, stop codons, out-of-frame junctions, or ambiguous translated residues. V3J clonotypes were defined as sequences sharing an identical inferred V gene, J gene, and CDR3 amino acid sequence. To compute the percentage overlap between repertoires, the number of shared unique clonotypes was divided by the size of the smaller repertoire. RTK rarefaction, the Chao1 estimator, and Recon v2.1 estimates of unobserved clonotypes were used to assess repertoire richness. Generation probabilities for all TCRbeta clonotypes obtained by the gDNA method from several donors were computed using OLGA. Held by TCRdb, this immuneACCESS table contains in-frame sequences only and omits some clones. Under half of the omission traces to an unresolved V gene where checked; the cause of the rest is unknown. The V and J calls and the clone size are those of that table, but D and trimming were determined from the DNA. Recorded for this sample are some 680,000 clones; around 73% of them occurred a single time. In total, the top ten clones hold 1.5% to 2% of the sample.

CDR1 and CDR2, per the germline V gene, are SGDLS and YYNGEE. The V end gives up 2 bases and the J end 0 bases, leaving 2 bases in the junction not matched to a gene. The CDR3 measures 15 amino acids from cysteine to phenylalanine. Kept here is only the CDR3 DNA, which spans 45 bases and is read in frame from base 1. The V and J genes are TRBV9 and TRBJ2-3, with TRBD2 matching 8 junction bases. Sequences were obtained from memory CD4+ T cells sorted from blood. Read against the paper, the sample's cell subset or site label means: CD45RA-negative fraction. The clonotype originates from a young woman in good health. The nucleotide sequence is TGTGCCAGCAGCGTCCTAGCGGGTAGCACAGATACGCAGTATTTT. This is translated as CASSVLAGSTDTQYF. Reference TRBV9 and TRBJ2-3 genes cover what lies past the CDR3, so the full variable domain is DSGVTQTPKHLITATGQRVTLRCSPRSGDLSVYWYQQSLDQGLQFLIQYYNGEERAKGNILERFSAQQFPDLHSELNLSSLELGDSALYFCASSVLAGSTDTQYFGPGTRLTVL.